Each of the 13 T cell receptor beta chains below was sequenced from the same sample in a study of cytomegalovirus exposure and HLA in healthy donors. PCR primers comprised 60 Vbeta and 13 Jbeta primers. Clones were read by immunoSEQ multiplex PCR, and TCRdb kept only the in-frame ones, dropping some. This repertoire shows a few hundred thousand clones, roughly 70% found once; its top ten account for 1.8%. Sequencing was done on a sample of PBMCs. The receptors were sampled from a woman aged 25 to 45 in good health and CMV-seronegative.

This chain links TRBV30 with TRBJ1-1, with 7 bases lining up with TRBD1. Trimming at V came to 0 bases and at J to 11 bases, leaving 18 bases not matched to a gene. The CDR3 extends over 16 amino acids. Germline CDR1 and CDR2: GTSNPN and SVGIG (reference sequence). Here the CDR3 reads CAWSVNGRGFFKYAFF. DNA for the CDR3: TGTGCCTGGAGTGTAAACGGCAGGGGGTTTTTTAAGTATGCTTTCTTT.

This clone has just one count. V is TRBV5-1 and J is TRBJ2-1; TRBD2 matches at 14 bases. J lost 0 bases, V lost 4 bases, and 21 bases had no gene match. This CDR3 comprises 23 residues. Germline V lookup: CDR1 SGHRS, CDR2 YFSETQ. This CDR3 reads CASSLRGLIEPGTSGSSYNEQFF. In DNA, the CDR3 is TGCGCCAGCAGCCTACGGGGCCTTATTGAACCTGGGACTAGCGGGAGCTCCTACAATGAGCAGTTCTTC.

V usage is TRBV5-1 and J usage is TRBJ1-2; D might be TRBD1 (6 bases). The CDR3 totals 16 residues. Trimming cost V 4 bases and J 2 bases, with 18 bases left between them. Germline V gives CDR1 SGHRS, CDR2 YFSETQ. The CDR3 nucleotides read TGCGCCAGCAGCCTGAGATGGACAGCTCTGAACTATGGCTACACCTTC. Amino acids: CASSLRWTALNYGYTF.

The V call is TRBV5-1, the J call TRBJ2-1, with 8 bases matching TRBD2. V gave up 5 bases and J gave up 5 bases; unmatched junction bases: 9. Germline V gene data show CDR1 as SGHRS and CDR2 as YFSETQ. This CDR3 region has 15 residues. The CDR3 loop reads CASSMVPGGDNEQFF. In DNA, the CDR3 is TGCGCCAGCAGTATGGTTCCGGGAGGGGACAATGAGCAGTTCTTC. The full variable domain, its missing parts supplied by reference TRBV5-1 and TRBJ2-1, is KAGVTQTPRYLIKTRGQQVTLSCSPISGHRSVSWYQQTPGQGLQFLFEYFSETQRNKGNFPGRFSGRQFSNSRSEMNVSTLELGDSALYLCASSMVPGGDNEQFFGPGTRLTVL.

The chain employs TRBV19 and TRBJ2-7; tentatively, D is TRBD1 (5 bases). This CDR3 spans 13 amino acids. Germline V gene data show CDR1 as LNHDA and CDR2 as SQIVND (reference sequence). V lost 1 base to trimming and J lost 3 bases, with 7 bases between them. CDR3 DNA sequence: TGTGCCAGTAGTATAGGACAGTTCTACGAGCAGTACTTC. Amino acid sequence: CASSIGQFYEQYF.

The chain links TRBV2 to TRBJ2-5; D possibly corresponds to TRBD2 (6 bases). With 4 bases removed from V and 5 bases from J, the gap between germline ends came to 17 bases. CDR3 length: 15 amino acids. Germline assignment: CDR1 SNHLY and CDR2 FYNNEI. The CDR3, as DNA: TGTGCCAGCAGTGCGGTGATAGCGGCGAGGGAGACCCAGTACTTC. Its protein product is CASSAVIAARETQYF.

The V and J genes are TRBV27 and TRBJ2-3; the D gene is possibly TRBD2 (6 bases). The germline V and J ends were trimmed by 2 bases and 4 bases, with 10 bases remaining between them. The CDR3 has 14 residues. Germline V CDR1 and CDR2: MNHEY, SMNVEV (reference sequence). The CDR3, as DNA: TGTGCCAGCAGTTTAGGGAGGAATCCAGATACGCAGTATTTT. This translates into CASSLGRNPDTQYF.

V and J are TRBV30 and TRBJ1-1; TRBD1 matches 8 bases. CDR1 and CDR2 (germline): GTSNPN, SVGIG (reference sequence). Germline trimming cut 2 bases from V and 1 base from J; bases unmatched to any gene: 3. The length of the CDR3 is 14 residues. CDR3 DNA: TGTGCCTGGAGTTCCGGGACAGGGAACACTGAAGCTTTCTTT. This codes for CAWSSGTGNTEAFF.

V gene TRBV12-5 combines with J gene TRBJ1-1; tentatively, D is TRBD1 (5 bases). CDR3 length: 14 amino acids. The germline gives CDR1 LGHNT, CDR2 FRNRAP. With 1 base removed from V and 0 bases from J, the gap between germline ends came to 6 bases. In nucleotides, the CDR3 is TGTGCTAGTGGTTTGGGCAGGGTGAACACTGAAGCTTTCTTT. It yields the protein CASGLGRVNTEAFF.

The V call is TRBV15, the J call TRBJ2-5, with 8 bases that match TRBD1. Germline V gene data show CDR1 as LNHNV and CDR2 as YYDKDF (reference sequence). V trimming: 2 bases; J trimming: 5 bases; junction bases outside the gene matches: 10. There are 16 residues in the CDR3. The CDR3 loop reads CATSRTGTGLVETQYF. Here the CDR3 DNA reads TGTGCCACCAGCAGAACCGGGACAGGCCTGGTGGAGACCCAGTACTTC.

The CDR3 DNA reads TGTGCCTGGAGTGAGCAGGGTGGGACTGAAGCTTTCTTT. Amino acids: CAWSEQGGTEAFF. V gene TRBV30 combines with J gene TRBJ1-1; TRBD1 might be the D (5 bases). Germline CDR1 and CDR2: GTSNPN and SVGIG (reference sequence). The CDR3 has 13 residues. V lost 1 base to trimming and J lost 5 bases, with 11 bases between them.

Concerning this clone itself: One end of the junction does not line up with germline, which may come from a read error. V gene TRBV18 combines with J gene TRBJ2-1, with 8 bases fitting TRBD2. CDR3 length: 14 amino acids. Germline loops: CDR1 KGHSH, CDR2 LQKENI. The CDR3 DNA reads TGTGCCAGCTCACCAGTACAAGGGGCGGCAGCGGGGGTCTTC. It codes for CASSPVQGAAAGVF.

There are a few counts of this clone. The CDR3 here is CASSLERSYEQYF. The CDR3 DNA sequence: TGTGCCAGCAGCTTAGAACGGTCCTACGAGCAGTACTTC. The V gene is TRBV7-9, the J gene TRBJ2-7; D is uncertain. Germline values: CDR1 SEHNR, CDR2 FQNEAQ (reference sequence). CDR3 size: 13 residues. V was clipped by 1 base and J by 1 base, with 5 bases between them.